The present T cell receptor (beta chain) was sequenced within a study of CD4 T cells in relation to SARS-CoV-2 and coronaviruses. Across the whole study: Of the patients, about 8 were male, 4 female, two Hispanic. Study results and limitations: Crossreactive clones expanded significantly less to SARS-CoV-2 than monoreactive clones.

Profiled with immunoSEQ multiplex PCR; TCRdb holds only in-frame clones, not every one. The data show around 35,000 clones, over 75% seen once. The CDR3 has 11 residues. Per germline, CDR1 SQVTM and CDR2 ANQGSEA. The junction had 3 bases not matched to a gene; V was cut back by 7 bases and J by 7 bases. About this clone: Its target is not known.

Sequencing used memory CD4+ T cells from PBMCs. This clonotype was obtained from an adult with COVID-19. V usage is TRBV29-1 and J usage is TRBJ1-1, with TRBD1 matching over 10 bases. As DNA, the CDR3 is TGCAGCGCCGGGGACAGGGGTGAAGCTTTCTTT. The encoded protein is CSAGDRGEAFF.